Sequencing of this T cell receptor (beta chain) was carried out in a study of shared clonotypes between healthy human individuals. Selected positively for CCR7 and CD45RO-negative, naive CD8 cells excluded terminally differentiated effector memory CD45RA+ cells. This CDR3 region has 13 residues. CDR1 is SSHAT and CDR2 is FNYEAQ in the germline V gene (reference sequence). V was cut by 5 bases and J by 6 bases, with 14 bases left in between. Regarding this clone: Antigen unknown.

The assay was run at deep level. TCRdb's table, derived via immunoSEQ multiplex PCR, lists solely in-frame clones and lacks some. The sample holds approximately 2,200,000 clones; approximately 94% are singletons and the top ten take more than 1.5%. Study findings and constraints: Richness estimates generally favored naive over memory subsets. Naive CD4 clonotypes overlapped across a few donors at about 5%. Among donors, the sharing of clonotypes was expected to be influenced by sequencing depth.

The chain couples TRBV7-7 to TRBJ2-7, with a weak D call TRBD1 (6 bases). The origin of this receptor is a man aged 18-30 years in good health. Some clones in this sample may be carry-over from other donors' samples. The sequenced material came from naive CD8+ T cells from PBMCs. The CDR3 nucleotides read TGTGCCAGCAGCCTTAGACAGGCCACCGAGCAGTACTTC. It codes for CASSLRQATEQYF. The complete variable domain, with remaining parts taken from reference TRBV7-7 and TRBJ2-7, reads GAGVSQSPRYKVTKRGQDVTLRCDPISSHATLYWYQQALGQGPEFLTYFNYEAQPDKSGLPSDRFSAERPEGSISTLTIQRTEQRDSAMYRCASSLRQATEQYFGPGTRLTVT.